This T cell receptor beta chain was identified during a study of blood T cell repertoires in COVID-19. On the study more broadly: The analysed material was cDNA or gDNA that came from T cells, B-cell-depleted T cells, or PBMCs.

Per germline, CDR1 LGHNA and CDR2 YNFKEQ. The CDR3 contains 17 residues. Trimming took 5 bases from V and 4 from J; bases not matched to a gene: 13. Original analysis: Amplification with reference gene primers provided the estimates of nucleated cell counts. Profiling relied on immunoSEQ multiplex PCR, and the TCRdb table lists in-frame clones only, not all of them. The D gene and trimming were derived from the DNA, and the V and J assignments and clone size from that table. This sample has about 70,000 clones; over 75% occur once, and the top ten carry roughly 2.9%. The specimen sequenced was peripheral blood. V usage is TRBV4-2 and J usage is TRBJ2-3; 9 nucleotides match TRBD2. The sequence was collected from a man older than 75 with acute or convalescent COVID-19. DNA of the CDR3: TGTGCCAGCAGCGCCCTTTCCAATAGCGGGAGCCCAGATACGCAGTATTTT. Protein: CASSALSNSGSPDTQYF.